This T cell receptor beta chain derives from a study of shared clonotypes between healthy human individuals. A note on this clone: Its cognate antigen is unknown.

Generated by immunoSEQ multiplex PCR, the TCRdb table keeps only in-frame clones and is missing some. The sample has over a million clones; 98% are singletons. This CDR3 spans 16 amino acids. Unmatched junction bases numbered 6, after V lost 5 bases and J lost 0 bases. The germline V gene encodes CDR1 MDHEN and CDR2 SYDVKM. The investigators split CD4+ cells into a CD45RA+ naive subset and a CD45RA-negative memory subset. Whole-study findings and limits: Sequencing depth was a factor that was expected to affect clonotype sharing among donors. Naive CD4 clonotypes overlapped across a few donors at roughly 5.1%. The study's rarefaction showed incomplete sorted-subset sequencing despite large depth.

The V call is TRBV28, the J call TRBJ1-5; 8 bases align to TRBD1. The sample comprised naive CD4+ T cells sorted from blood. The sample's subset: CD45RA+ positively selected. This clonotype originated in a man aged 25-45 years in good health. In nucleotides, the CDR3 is TGTGCCAGCAGTGCGACAGGGGTCCTTAGCAATCAGCCCCAGCATTTT. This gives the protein CASSATGVLSNQPQHF.